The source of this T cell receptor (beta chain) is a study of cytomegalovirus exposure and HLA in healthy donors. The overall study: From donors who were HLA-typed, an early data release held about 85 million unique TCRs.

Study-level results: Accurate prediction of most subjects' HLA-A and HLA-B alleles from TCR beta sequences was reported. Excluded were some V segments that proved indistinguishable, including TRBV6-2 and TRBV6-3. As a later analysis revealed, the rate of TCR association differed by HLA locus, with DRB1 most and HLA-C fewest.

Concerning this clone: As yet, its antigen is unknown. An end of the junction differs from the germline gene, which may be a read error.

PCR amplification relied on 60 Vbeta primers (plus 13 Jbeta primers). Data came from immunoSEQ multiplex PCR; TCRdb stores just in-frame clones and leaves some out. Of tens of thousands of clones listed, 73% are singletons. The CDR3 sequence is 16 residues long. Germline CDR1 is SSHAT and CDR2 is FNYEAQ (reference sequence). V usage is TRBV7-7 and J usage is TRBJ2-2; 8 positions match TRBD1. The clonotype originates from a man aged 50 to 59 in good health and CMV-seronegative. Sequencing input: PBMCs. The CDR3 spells CASSLALQGDTGELFF. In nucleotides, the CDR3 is TGTGCTAGCAGCTTAGCGTTACAGGGGGACACCGGGGAGCTGTTTTTT. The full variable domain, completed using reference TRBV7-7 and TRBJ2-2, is GAGVSQSPRYKVTKRGQDVTLRCDPISSHATLYWYQQALGQGPEFLTYFNYEAQPDKSGLPSDRFSAERPEGSISTLTIQRTEQRDSAMYRCASSLALQGDTGELFFGEGSRLTVL.